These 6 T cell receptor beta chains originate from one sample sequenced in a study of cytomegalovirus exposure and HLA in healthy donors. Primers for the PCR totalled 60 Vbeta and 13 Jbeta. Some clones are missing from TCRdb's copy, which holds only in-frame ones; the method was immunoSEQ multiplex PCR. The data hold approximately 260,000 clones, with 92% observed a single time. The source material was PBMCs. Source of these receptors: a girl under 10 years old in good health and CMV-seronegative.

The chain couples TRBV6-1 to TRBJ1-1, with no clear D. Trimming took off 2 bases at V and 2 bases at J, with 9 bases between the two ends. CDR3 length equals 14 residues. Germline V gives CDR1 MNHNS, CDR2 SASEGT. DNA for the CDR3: TGTGCCAGCAGTGAATTGGGGAGAAACACTGAAGCTTTCTTT. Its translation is CASSELGRNTEAFF.

The CDR3 region has the DNA TGTGCCAGCAGTCTCTCCTTCGACTATGGCTACACCTTC. This codes for CASSLSFDYGYTF. The V gene is TRBV6-5, the J gene TRBJ1-2; D is unclear. The CDR3 length is 13 residues. V gave up 5 bases and J gave up 3 bases, with 10 bases separating them. Germline CDR1 MNHEY, CDR2 SVGAGI.

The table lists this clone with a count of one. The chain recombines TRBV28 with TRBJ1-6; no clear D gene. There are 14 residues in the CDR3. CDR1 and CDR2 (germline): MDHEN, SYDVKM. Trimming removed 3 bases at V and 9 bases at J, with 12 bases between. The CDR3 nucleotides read TGTGCCAGCAGTTTGCTCGCACTAGGTTCACCCCTCCACTTT. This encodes CASSLLALGSPLHF.

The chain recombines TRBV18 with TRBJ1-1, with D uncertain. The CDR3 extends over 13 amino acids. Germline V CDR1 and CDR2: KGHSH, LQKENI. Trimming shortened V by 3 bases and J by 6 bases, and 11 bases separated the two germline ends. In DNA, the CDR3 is TGTGCCAGCTCACCGGTCGTCAGCGCTGAAGCTTTCTTT. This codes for CASSPVVSAEAFF.

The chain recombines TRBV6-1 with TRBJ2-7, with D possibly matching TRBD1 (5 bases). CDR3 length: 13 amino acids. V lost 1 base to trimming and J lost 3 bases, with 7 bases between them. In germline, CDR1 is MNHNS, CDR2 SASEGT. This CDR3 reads CASSEGQNYEQYF. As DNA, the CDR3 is TGTGCCAGCAGTGAAGGACAGAACTACGAGCAGTACTTC.

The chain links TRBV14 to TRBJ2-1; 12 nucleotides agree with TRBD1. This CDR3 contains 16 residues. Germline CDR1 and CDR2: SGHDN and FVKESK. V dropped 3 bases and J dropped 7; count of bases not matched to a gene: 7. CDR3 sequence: CASSHWGQGALNEQFF. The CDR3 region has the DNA TGTGCCAGCAGCCACTGGGGACAGGGGGCCCTAAATGAGCAGTTCTTC.